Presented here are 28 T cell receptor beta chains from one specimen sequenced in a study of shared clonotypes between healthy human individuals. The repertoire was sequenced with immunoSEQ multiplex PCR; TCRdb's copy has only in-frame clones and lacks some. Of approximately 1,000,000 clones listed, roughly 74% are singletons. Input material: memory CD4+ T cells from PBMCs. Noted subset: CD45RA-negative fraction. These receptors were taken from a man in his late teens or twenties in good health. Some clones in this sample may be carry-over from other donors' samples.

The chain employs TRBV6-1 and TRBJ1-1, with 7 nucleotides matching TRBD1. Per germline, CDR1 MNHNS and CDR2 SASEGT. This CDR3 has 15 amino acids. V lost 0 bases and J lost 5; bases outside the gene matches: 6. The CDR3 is CASSEAGGRRTEAFF. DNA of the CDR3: TGTGCCAGCAGTGAAGCAGGGGGCCGACGGACTGAAGCTTTCTTT.

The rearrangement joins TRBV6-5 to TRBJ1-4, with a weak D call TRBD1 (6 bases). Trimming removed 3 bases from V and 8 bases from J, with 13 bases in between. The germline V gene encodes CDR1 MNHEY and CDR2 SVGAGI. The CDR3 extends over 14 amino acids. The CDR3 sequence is CASSYSRGDEKLFF. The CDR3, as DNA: TGTGCCAGCAGTTATTCGAGGGGGGACGAAAAACTGTTTTTT.

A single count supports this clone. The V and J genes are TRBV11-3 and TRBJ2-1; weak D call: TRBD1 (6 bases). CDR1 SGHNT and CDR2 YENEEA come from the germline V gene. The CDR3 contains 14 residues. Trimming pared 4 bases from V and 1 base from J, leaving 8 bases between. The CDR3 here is CASSSQGSYNEQFF. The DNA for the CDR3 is TGTGCCAGCAGCTCACAGGGATCCTACAATGAGCAGTTCTTC.

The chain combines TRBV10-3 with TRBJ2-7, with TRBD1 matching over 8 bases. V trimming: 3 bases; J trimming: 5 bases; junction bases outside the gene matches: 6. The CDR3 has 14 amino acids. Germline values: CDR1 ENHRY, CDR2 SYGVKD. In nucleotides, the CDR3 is TGTGCCATCAGTGATCCAACAGGGGGGAACGAGCAGTACTTC. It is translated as CAISDPTGGNEQYF.

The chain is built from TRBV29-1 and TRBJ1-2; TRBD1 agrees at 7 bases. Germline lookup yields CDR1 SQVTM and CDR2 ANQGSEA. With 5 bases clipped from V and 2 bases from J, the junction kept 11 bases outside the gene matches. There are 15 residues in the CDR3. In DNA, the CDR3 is TGCAGCGTTACAGAACCAGAGACAGGGAACTATGGCTACACCTTC. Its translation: CSVTEPETGNYGYTF.

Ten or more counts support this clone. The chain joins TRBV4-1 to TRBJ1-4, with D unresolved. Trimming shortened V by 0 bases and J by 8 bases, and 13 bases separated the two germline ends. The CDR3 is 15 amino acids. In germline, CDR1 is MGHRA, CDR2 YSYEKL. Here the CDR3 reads CASSQENTGEEKLFF. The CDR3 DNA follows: TGCGCCAGCAGCCAAGAAAACACCGGGGAAGAAAAACTGTTTTTT.

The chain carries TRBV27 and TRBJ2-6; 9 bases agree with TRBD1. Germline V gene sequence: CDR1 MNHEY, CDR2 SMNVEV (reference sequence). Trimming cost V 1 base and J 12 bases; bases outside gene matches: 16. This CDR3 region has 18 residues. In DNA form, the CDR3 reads TGTGCCAGCAGTTTATTCCGGACAGGGGCGAGGTTTGATAGCGTCCTGACTTTC. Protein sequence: CASSLFRTGARFDSVLTF.

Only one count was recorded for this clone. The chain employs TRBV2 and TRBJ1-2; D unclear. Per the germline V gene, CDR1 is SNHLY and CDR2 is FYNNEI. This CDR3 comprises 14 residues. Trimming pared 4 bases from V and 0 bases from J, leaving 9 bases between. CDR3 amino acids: CASSGTDTNYGYTF. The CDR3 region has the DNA TGTGCCAGCAGTGGTACGGATACTAACTATGGCTACACCTTC.

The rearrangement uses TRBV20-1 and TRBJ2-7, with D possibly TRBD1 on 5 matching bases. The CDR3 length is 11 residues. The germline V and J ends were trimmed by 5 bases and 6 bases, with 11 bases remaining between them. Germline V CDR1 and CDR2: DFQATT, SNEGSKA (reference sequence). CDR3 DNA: TGCAGTGCTCAACAGGCTGTCGAGCAGTACTTC. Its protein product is CSAQQAVEQYF.

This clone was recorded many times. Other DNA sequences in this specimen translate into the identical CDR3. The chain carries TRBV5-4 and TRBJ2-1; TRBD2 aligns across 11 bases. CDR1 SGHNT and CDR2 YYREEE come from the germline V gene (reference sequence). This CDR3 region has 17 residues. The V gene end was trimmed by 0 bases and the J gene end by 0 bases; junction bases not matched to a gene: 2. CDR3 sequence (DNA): TGTGCCAGCAGCTTGGGGACTAGCGGGTCCTCCTACAATGAGCAGTTCTTC. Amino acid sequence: CASSLGTSGSSYNEQFF. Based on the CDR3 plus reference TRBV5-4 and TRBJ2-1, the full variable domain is ETGVTQSPTHLIKTRGQQVTLRCSSQSGHNTVSWYQQALGQGPQFIFQYYREEENGRGNFPPRFSGLQFPNYSSELNVNALELDDSALYLCASSLGTSGSSYNEQFFGPGTRLTVL.

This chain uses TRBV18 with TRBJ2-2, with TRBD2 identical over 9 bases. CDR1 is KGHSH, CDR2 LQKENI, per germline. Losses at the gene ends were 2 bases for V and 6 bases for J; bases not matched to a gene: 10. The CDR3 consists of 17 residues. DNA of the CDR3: TGTGCCAGCTCACCAAGGGTAGTAGCGGGAGATTCCGGGGAGCTGTTTTTT. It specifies CASSPRVVAGDSGELFF.

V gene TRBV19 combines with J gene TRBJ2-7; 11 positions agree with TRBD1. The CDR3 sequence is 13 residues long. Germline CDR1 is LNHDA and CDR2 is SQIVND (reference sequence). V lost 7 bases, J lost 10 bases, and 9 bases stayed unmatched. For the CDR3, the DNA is TGTGCCAGTACCATACCGGGACAGGGGGTCCAGTACTTC. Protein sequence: CASTIPGQGVQYF.

The CDR3 loop reads CSGTRGLPYNEQFF. CDR3 nucleotides: TGCAGCGGTACTAGAGGGCTGCCCTACAATGAGCAGTTCTTC. The chain is built from TRBV29-1 and TRBJ2-1, with TRBD2 as a possible D gene (5 bases). The CDR3 is 14 residues long. Germline V gene lookup returns CDR1 SQVTM and CDR2 ANQGSEA. Trimming shortened V by 7 bases and J by 2 bases, and 15 bases separated the two germline ends.

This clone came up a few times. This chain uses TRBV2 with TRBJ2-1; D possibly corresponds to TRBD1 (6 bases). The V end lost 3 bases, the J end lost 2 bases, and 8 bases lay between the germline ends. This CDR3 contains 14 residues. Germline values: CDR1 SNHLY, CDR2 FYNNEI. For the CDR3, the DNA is TGTGCCAGCAGTGAGGGACACCCCTACAATGAGCAGTTCTTC. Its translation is CASSEGHPYNEQFF. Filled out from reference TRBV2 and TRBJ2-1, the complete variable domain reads EPEVTQTPSHQVTQMGQEVILRCVPISNHLYFYWYRQILGQKVEFLVSFYNNEISEKSEIFDDQFSVERPDGSNFTLKIRSTKLEDSAMYFCASSEGHPYNEQFFGPGTRLTVL.

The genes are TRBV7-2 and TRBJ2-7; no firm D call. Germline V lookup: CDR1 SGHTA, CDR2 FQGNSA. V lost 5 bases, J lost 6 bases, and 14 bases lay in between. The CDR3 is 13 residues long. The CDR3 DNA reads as TGTGCCAGCAGCCAAATTTTGTGGGGCGAGCAGTACTTC. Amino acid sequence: CASSQILWGEQYF.

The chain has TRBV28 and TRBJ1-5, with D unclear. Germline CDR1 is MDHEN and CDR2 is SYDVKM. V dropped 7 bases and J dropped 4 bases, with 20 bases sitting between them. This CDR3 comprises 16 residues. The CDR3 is CASNREILYTNQPQHF. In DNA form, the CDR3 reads TGTGCCAGCAACCGGGAGATACTTTACACAAATCAGCCCCAGCATTTT.

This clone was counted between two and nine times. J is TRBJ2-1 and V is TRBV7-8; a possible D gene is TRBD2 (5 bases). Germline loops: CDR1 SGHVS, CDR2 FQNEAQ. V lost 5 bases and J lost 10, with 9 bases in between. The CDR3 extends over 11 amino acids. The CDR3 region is CASSPQREQFF. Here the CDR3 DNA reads TGTGCCAGCAGCCCCCAGCGGGAGCAGTTCTTC.

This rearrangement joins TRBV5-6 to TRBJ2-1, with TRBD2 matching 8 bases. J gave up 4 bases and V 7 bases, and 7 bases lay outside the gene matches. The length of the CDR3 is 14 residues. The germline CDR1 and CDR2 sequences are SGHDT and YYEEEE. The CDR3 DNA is TGTGCCAGCTTGGCGGGAGGAAATTACAATGAGCAGTTCTTC. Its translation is CASLAGGNYNEQFF.

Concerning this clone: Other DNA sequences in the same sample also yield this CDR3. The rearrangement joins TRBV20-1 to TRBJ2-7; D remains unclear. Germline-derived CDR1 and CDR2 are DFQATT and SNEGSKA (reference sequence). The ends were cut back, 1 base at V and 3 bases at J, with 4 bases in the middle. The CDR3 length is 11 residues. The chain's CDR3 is CSARGRYEQYF. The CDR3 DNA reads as TGCAGTGCTAGAGGCCGCTACGAGCAGTACTTC.

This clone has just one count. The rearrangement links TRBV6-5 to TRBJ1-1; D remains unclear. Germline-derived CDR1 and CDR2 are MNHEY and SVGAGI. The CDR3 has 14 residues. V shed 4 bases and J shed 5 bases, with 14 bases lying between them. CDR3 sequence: CASSSQYLGTEAFF. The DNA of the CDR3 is TGTGCCAGCAGTTCACAATACCTGGGGACTGAAGCTTTCTTT.

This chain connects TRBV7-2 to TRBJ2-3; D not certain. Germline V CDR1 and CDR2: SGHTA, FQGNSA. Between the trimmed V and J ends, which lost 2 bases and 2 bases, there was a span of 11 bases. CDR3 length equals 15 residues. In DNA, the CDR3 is TGTGCCAGCAGCTTAATCGGATTGAACACAGATACGCAGTATTTT. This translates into CASSLIGLNTDTQYF.

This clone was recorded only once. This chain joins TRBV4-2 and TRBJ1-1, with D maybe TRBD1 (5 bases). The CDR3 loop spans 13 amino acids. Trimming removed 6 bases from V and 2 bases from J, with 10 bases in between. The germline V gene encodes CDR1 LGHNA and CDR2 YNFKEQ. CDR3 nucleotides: TGTGCCAGCAGGGGACCAACCAACACTGAAGCTTTCTTT. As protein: CASRGPTNTEAFF.

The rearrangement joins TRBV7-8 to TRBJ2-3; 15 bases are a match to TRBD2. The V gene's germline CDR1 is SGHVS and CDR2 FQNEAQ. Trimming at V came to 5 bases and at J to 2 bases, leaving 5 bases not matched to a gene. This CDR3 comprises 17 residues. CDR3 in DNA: TGTGCCAGCAGCCAGGGACTAGCGGGAGGATACACAGATACGCAGTATTTT. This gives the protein CASSQGLAGGYTDTQYF.

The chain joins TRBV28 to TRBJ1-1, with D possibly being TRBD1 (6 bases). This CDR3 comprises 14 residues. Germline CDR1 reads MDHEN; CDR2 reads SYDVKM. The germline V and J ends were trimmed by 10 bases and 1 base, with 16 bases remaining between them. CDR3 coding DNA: TGTGCCATCGCGGGGGGCGGAGCGAACACTGAAGCTTTCTTT. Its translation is CAIAGGGANTEAFF.

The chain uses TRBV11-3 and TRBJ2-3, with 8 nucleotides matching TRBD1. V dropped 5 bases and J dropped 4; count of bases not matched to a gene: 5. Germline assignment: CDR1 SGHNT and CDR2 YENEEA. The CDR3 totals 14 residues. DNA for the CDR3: TGTGCCAGCAGCCTTTCAGGGGGCGCAGATACGCAGTATTTT. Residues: CASSLSGGADTQYF.

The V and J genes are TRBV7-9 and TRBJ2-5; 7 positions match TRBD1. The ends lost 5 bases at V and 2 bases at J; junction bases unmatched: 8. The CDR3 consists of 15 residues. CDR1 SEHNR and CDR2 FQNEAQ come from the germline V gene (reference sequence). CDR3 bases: TGTGCCAGCAGCCGCATACAGGGGATACAAGAGACCCAGTACTTC. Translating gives CASSRIQGIQETQYF.

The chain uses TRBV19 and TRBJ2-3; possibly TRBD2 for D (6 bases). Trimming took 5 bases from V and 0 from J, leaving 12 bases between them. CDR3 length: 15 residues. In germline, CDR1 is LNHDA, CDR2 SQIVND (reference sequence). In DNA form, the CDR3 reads TGTGCCAGTAGTGGTAGCGGCGGTAGCACAGATACGCAGTATTTT. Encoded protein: CASSGSGGSTDTQYF.

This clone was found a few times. The CDR3 DNA follows: TGTGCCAGCAGTGTTGGGACTAGTTTAAATACGCAGTATTTT. Its protein product is CASSVGTSLNTQYF. This sequence joins TRBV25-1 and TRBJ2-3; TRBD2 agrees at 8 bases. J was trimmed by 7 bases and V by 4 bases; bases with no gene match: 7. This CDR3 comprises 14 residues. CDR1 and CDR2 from the germline V gene are MGHDK and SYGVNS.